These 19 T cell receptor beta chains share one sample of origin, sequenced in a study of blood T cells in healthy people across ages. The authors ran a second PCR of roughly 7 to 11 cycles using a sample-barcoded 5' primer and a J-beta primer mix. TCRdb analysed the 5' RACE reads with MiXCR anew, one entry per CDR3 protein. This table has about 1.1 million distinct CDR3 sequences, 35% to 45% appearing once. The sequenced material came from blood. The receptors come from a man aged 18-30 years in good health.

CDR3 in DNA: TGTGCCAGCAGTTACCCGGGGAGCGACAAAAACATTCAGTACTTC. This encodes CASSYPGSDKNIQYF. V gene TRBV6-2 or TRBV6-3 combines with J gene TRBJ2-4, with D perhaps matching TRBD2 (5 bases). Germline assignment: CDR1 MNHEY and CDR2 SVGEGT. V lost 2 bases and J 3 bases, leaving 11 bases between the germline ends. CDR3 length: 15 residues.

This clonotype was seen more than once but under ten times. The chain is built from TRBV13 and TRBJ2-7; the D call may be TRBD1 or TRBD2 (5 bases each). V dropped 5 bases and J dropped 5 bases, with 13 bases sitting between them. CDR3 length: 13 amino acids. CDR1 and CDR2 from the germline V gene are PRHDT and FYEKMQ (reference sequence). The CDR3 reads CASSVRGADEQYF. CDR3 coding DNA: TGTGCCAGCAGCGTACGAGGGGCCGACGAGCAGTACTTC.

The V gene is TRBV6-5, the J gene TRBJ1-1, with D hard to call. The V gene lost 5 bases and the J gene lost 1 base, with 11 bases spanning the gap. The CDR3 is made up of 14 amino acids. Germline CDR1 reads MNHEY; CDR2 reads SVGAGI. Written as DNA, the CDR3 is TGTGCCAGCAGTGACCGGGCAGCGAACACTGAAGCTTTCTTT. This translates into CASSDRAANTEAFF.

There are a few counts of this clonotype. The genes are TRBV6-6 and TRBJ2-5; D remains unclear. There are 10 residues in the CDR3. V shed 8 bases and J shed 11 bases, with 12 bases lying between them. The germline V gene has CDR1 MNHNY and CDR2 SVGAGI (reference sequence). CDR3 residues: CASGREKQYF. CDR3 nucleotides: TGTGCCAGCGGCCGAGAGAAGCAGTACTTC.

This clonotype was found many times. J is TRBJ1-2 and V is TRBV10-3; D unclear. The CDR3 runs 15 residues. Germline V gene sequence: CDR1 ENHRY, CDR2 SYGVKD. Trimming took off 0 bases at V and 3 bases at J, with 11 bases between the two ends. For the CDR3, the DNA is TGTGCCATCAGTGAGTCCTTAAGGGCTTACTATGGCTACACCTTC. It codes for CAISESLRAYYGYTF.

V gene TRBV11-2 combines with J gene TRBJ1-1; weak D call: TRBD1 (5 bases). V lost 1 base and J lost 6, with 12 bases in between. The germline V gene has CDR1 SGHAT and CDR2 FQNNGV. This CDR3 has 14 amino acids. CDR3 sequence: CASSLGVGDAEAFF. CDR3 nucleotide sequence: TGTGCCAGCAGCTTAGGCGTAGGGGACGCTGAAGCTTTCTTT.

This clonotype was counted a single time. The gene calls are TRBV27 and TRBJ2-3, with 7 nucleotides matching TRBD2. Germline CDR1 is MNHEY and CDR2 is SMNVEV (reference sequence). Unmatched junction bases numbered 8, after V lost 5 bases and J lost 0 bases. The CDR3 extends over 16 amino acids. CDR3 DNA sequence: TGTGCCAGCAGTACGTCACTAGCGATTAGCACAGATACGCAGTATTTT. The encoded protein is CASSTSLAISTDTQYF.

This clonotype was seen only a few times. This chain connects TRBV20-1 to TRBJ1-1; D perhaps matches TRBD1 (6 bases). Trimming cost V 0 bases and J 4 bases, with 24 bases left between them. Germline CDR1 DFQATT, CDR2 SNEGSKA (reference sequence). CDR3 size: 18 residues. For the CDR3, the DNA is TGCAGTGCTAGAGATGGGTCCCGTCTATCTAACAGGGTCACTGAAGCTTTCTTT. Translated: CSARDGSRLSNRVTEAFF.

The chain is built from TRBV14 and TRBJ2-7, with 8 bases aligning to TRBD2. This CDR3 spans 15 amino acids. V gave up 1 base and J gave up 5 bases; unmatched junction bases: 7. The V gene's germline CDR1 is SGHDN and CDR2 FVKESK. DNA for the CDR3: TGTGCCAGCAGCCAAGTTGCGGGGGGTAGGCACGAGCAGTACTTC. Translated, it gives CASSQVAGGRHEQYF.

This clonotype showed up many times. The chain joins TRBV7-2 to TRBJ2-3; tentative D call: TRBD2 (5 bases). Germline-derived CDR1 and CDR2 are SGHTA and FQGNSA. Trimming cost V 4 bases and J 2 bases, with 7 bases left between them. This CDR3 spans 13 amino acids. The CDR3 region has the DNA TGTGCCAGCAGCTCTAGCCTCACAGATACGCAGTATTTT. Translation gives CASSSSLTDTQYF.

The J gene is TRBJ2-3, the V gene TRBV6-2 or TRBV6-3, with 9 bases lining up with TRBD2. The germline gives CDR1 MNHEY, CDR2 SVGEGT. Unmatched junction bases numbered 8, after V lost 0 bases and J lost 1 base. The CDR3 runs 18 residues. The CDR3, as DNA: TGTGCCAGCAGTTACTCCCAACGACTAGCGGCCCGCACAGATACGCAGTATTTT. It codes for CASSYSQRLAARTDTQYF.

The chain joins TRBV6-2 or TRBV6-3 to TRBJ1-2, with no clear D. Trimming pared 10 bases from V and 2 bases from J, leaving 14 bases between. Looked up from germline, CDR1 is MNHEY and CDR2 is SVGEGT. CDR3 length: 13 amino acids. The DNA for the CDR3 is TGTGCCACTACCTTAGGGTACAACTATGGCTACACCTTC. Translation gives CATTLGYNYGYTF.

Only one count was recorded for this clonotype. V usage is TRBV7-9 and J usage is TRBJ2-2, with D unclear. The CDR3 runs 16 residues. Germline CDR1 and CDR2: SEHNR and FQNEAQ (reference sequence). The V end was cut by 0 bases, the J end by 5 bases, with 13 bases between. The CDR3 DNA reads TGTGCCAGCAGCTTAGCGAAAGGGTTTGGAACCGGGGAGCTGTTTTTT. Its translation is CASSLAKGFGTGELFF.

To note about this clonotype: An end of the junction differs from the germline gene, which may be a read error. V gene TRBV29-1 combines with J gene TRBJ1-1; 10 bases agree with TRBD1. The CDR3 is made up of 14 amino acids. Looked up from germline, CDR1 is SQVTM and CDR2 is ANQGSEA. The CDR3 is CSGGQGIMNSEAFF. In DNA, the CDR3 is TGCAGCGGGGGACAGGGGATTATGAACAGTGAAGCTTTCTTT.

This rearrangement joins TRBV14 to TRBJ1-1, with D perhaps matching TRBD1 (5 bases). Germline CDR1 is SGHDN and CDR2 is FVKESK. The CDR3 contains 11 residues. Trimming took off 6 bases at V and 11 bases at J, with 13 bases between the two ends. CDR3 sequence: CASSPGRIAFF. CDR3 nucleotides: TGTGCCAGCAGTCCAGGGAGGATCGCTTTCTTT.

This clonotype was counted a few times. The rearrangement uses TRBV4-1 and TRBJ2-2; the match to TRBD2 covers 8 bases. Germline lookup yields CDR1 MGHRA and CDR2 YSYEKL. The CDR3 runs to 17 residues. Losses at the gene ends were 0 bases for V and 7 bases for J; bases not matched to a gene: 10. In nucleotides, the CDR3 is TGCGCCAGCAGCCAAGATCAGGCGGGACTAGGGGGCGGGGAGCTGTTTTTT. It is translated as CASSQDQAGLGGGELFF.

This clonotype was seen a single time. V usage is TRBV6-5 and J usage is TRBJ1-1; no firm D call. V lost 0 bases and J 1 base, leaving 9 bases between the germline ends. CDR3 length: 15 amino acids. Germline V CDR1 and CDR2: MNHEY, SVGAGI. CDR3 loop: CASSYSLVGNTEAFF. CDR3 DNA: TGTGCCAGCAGTTACTCTTTGGTCGGGAACACTGAAGCTTTCTTT.

This clonotype came up a few times. The chain carries TRBV7-9 and TRBJ2-3, with 9 bases matching TRBD2. V was pared by 2 bases and J by 6 bases, with 9 bases of the junction left unmatched. There are 16 residues in the CDR3. In germline, CDR1 is SEHNR, CDR2 FQNEAQ (reference sequence). CDR3 residues: CASSLPASGVSDTQYF. As DNA, the CDR3 is TGTGCCAGCAGCTTACCCGCTAGCGGGGTCTCGGATACGCAGTATTTT.

This clonotype was seen a handful of times. J is TRBJ1-6 and V is TRBV7-2; 9 bases match TRBD1. The CDR3 runs to 17 residues. With V trimmed by 3 bases and J by 2 bases, 5 bases remained unmatched. The germline V gene encodes CDR1 SGHTA and CDR2 FQGNSA. CDR3 nucleotides: TGTGCCAGCAGCTTTAACAGGGGGCACCCCTATAATTCACCCCTCCACTTT. The encoded protein is CASSFNRGHPYNSPLHF. The whole variable domain, filled in from reference TRBV7-2 and TRBJ1-6, reads GAGVSQSPSNKVTEKGKDVELRCDPISGHTALYWYRQSLGQGLEFLIYFQGNSAPDKSGLPSDRFSAERTGGSVSTLTIQRTQQEDSAVYLCASSFNRGHPYNSPLHFGNGTRLTVT.